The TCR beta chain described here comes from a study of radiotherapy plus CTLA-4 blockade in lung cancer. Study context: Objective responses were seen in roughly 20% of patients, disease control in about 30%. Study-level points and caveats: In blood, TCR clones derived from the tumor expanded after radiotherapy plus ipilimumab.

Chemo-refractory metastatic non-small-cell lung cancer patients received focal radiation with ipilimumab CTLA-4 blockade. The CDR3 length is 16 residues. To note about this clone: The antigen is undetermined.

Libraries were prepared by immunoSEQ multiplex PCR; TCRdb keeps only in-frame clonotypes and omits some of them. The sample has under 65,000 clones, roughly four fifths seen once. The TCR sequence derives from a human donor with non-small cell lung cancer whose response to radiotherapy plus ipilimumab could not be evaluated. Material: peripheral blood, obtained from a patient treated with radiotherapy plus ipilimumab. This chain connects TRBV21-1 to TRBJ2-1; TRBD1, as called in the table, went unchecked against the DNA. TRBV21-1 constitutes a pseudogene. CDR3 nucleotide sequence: TGTGCCAGCAGCATCTCCTGGGGCAGGGGTTATAATGGGGAGTTCTTC. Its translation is CASSISWGRGYNGEFF.